This passage covers 24 T cell receptor beta chains from one sample sequenced in a study of T cell clusters in autoimmune cytopenias. TRB amplification used approximately 270 ng of peripheral blood genomic DNA. Multiplex touch-down PCR amplified TRB using TRB-A and TRB-B pools in one tube. For each CDR3 protein, TCRdb gives one entry from its re-call of the multiplex PCR reads, without DNA. The sample data list about 9,500 distinct CDR3 sequences. Sequenced material: peripheral blood. These TCRs come from a human donor with an autoimmune cytopenia or autoimmune hepatitis (not recorded which).

V and J are TRBV4-1 and TRBJ2-1; TCRdb picks TRBD1, but there is no DNA to check that call. Germline CDR1 is MGHRA and CDR2 is YSYEKL. This CDR3 comprises 17 residues. CDR3 region: CASSQDVVLRGTNEQFF.

This chain joins TRBV5-4 and TRBJ1-1. There are 13 residues in the CDR3. Per germline, CDR1 SGHNT and CDR2 YYREEE (reference sequence). Here the CDR3 reads CASSPSLGTEAFF.

This chain links TRBV5-1 with TRBJ2-7; TCRdb outputs TRBD2, but without DNA this stays unchecked. This CDR3 spans 15 amino acids. Germline V gene sequence: CDR1 SGHRS, CDR2 YFSETQ. CDR3: CASTPRLAGDYEQYF.

By frequency, this clonotype registers medium-sized. The rearrangement uses TRBV30 and TRBJ2-5; as DNA is missing, the TRBD1 call by TCRdb cannot be tested. The CDR3 is made up of 13 amino acids. The germline V gene encodes CDR1 GTSNPN and CDR2 SVGIG (reference sequence). The CDR3 protein is CAWSNGGIPTQYF. Using reference TRBV30 and TRBJ2-5 for the parts outside the CDR3, the full variable domain is SQTIHQWPATLVQPVGSPLSLECTVEGTSNPNLYWYRQAAGRGLQLLFYSVGIGQISSEVPQNLSASRPQDRQFILSSKKLLLSDSGFYLCAWSNGGIPTQYFGPGTRLLVL.

The rearrangement joins TRBV7-2 to TRBJ2-7; the D gene TCRdb calls, TRBD1, cannot be checked with no DNA. Germline V gives CDR1 SGHTA, CDR2 FQGNSA. The CDR3 consists of 13 residues. The CDR3 here is CASSWTGVYEQYF.

The rearrangement joins TRBV6-5 to TRBJ1-4; absent DNA, TCRdb's TRBD1 call cannot be checked. In germline, CDR1 is MNHEY, CDR2 SVGAGI. This CDR3 is built from 16 residues. The CDR3 loop is CASSYSIQAGGKGLFF.

This clonotype is identified as medium-sized (0.01 to 0.1%) from frequency. This chain links TRBV6-6 with TRBJ1-4; TCRdb outputs TRBD1, but without DNA this stays unchecked. This CDR3 has 14 amino acids. Germline V CDR1 and CDR2: MNHNY, SVGAGI (reference sequence). This CDR3 reads CASSSPGGHEKLFF.

The rearrangement uses TRBV11-2 and TRBJ2-1; lacking DNA, the TRBD1 call made by TCRdb goes unchecked. Per the germline V gene, CDR1 is SGHAT and CDR2 is FQNNGV. This CDR3 is built from 15 residues. The CDR3 here is CASSILRTAYNEQFF.

The CDR3 here is CASSTTGTAGGYTF. This chain links TRBV12-3 or TRBV12-4 with TRBJ1-2; lacking DNA, the TRBD1 call made by TCRdb goes unchecked. This CDR3 comprises 14 residues.

This clonotype shows up as medium-sized by frequency. The chain couples TRBV27 to TRBJ2-3; there is no DNA to check the TCRdb D call of TRBD2. This CDR3 contains 14 residues. The germline V gene encodes CDR1 MNHEY and CDR2 SMNVEV (reference sequence). This chain's CDR3 is CASGTSGSTDTQYF.

The chain carries TRBV7-9 and TRBJ1-1. The CDR3 loop spans 16 amino acids. Germline V CDR1 and CDR2: SEHNR, FQNEAQ (reference sequence). CDR3 sequence reads: CASSPAVGRLGTEAFF.

V usage is TRBV6-1 and J usage is TRBJ2-1. The CDR3 covers 15 residues. Germline V lookup: CDR1 MNHNS, CDR2 SASEGT. CDR3 sequence: CASSPKVYTGNEQFF.

The chain employs TRBV7-9 and TRBJ2-7; the D call from TCRdb, TRBD2, cannot be confirmed without DNA. The germline gives CDR1 SEHNR, CDR2 FQNEAQ (reference sequence). The CDR3 is 16 amino acids. The CDR3 loop is CASSPRSSGGAREQYF.

This chain connects TRBV28 to TRBJ2-7; the D call from TCRdb, TRBD1, cannot be confirmed without DNA. There are 12 residues in the CDR3. The V gene's germline CDR1 is MDHEN and CDR2 SYDVKM. This CDR3 reads CATRDRAYEQYF.

The rearrangement uses TRBV5-1 and TRBJ1-3; the TCRdb D gene call, TRBD1, has no DNA to confirm it. Germline CDR1 SGHRS, CDR2 YFSETQ. The CDR3 runs to 14 residues. CDR3 region: CASSSGGAENTIYF.

This chain connects TRBV6-2 or TRBV6-3 to TRBJ1-6. Germline CDR1 is MNHEY and CDR2 is SVGEGT. CDR3 size: 15 residues. CDR3 in amino acids: CASNDRSSYNSPLHF.

V usage is TRBV19 and J usage is TRBJ2-2; without DNA, the TCRdb call of TRBD1 cannot be checked. The CDR3 sequence is 16 residues long. Germline V gives CDR1 LNHDA, CDR2 SQIVND (reference sequence). This CDR3 is CASLPWTGINTGELFF.

According to its frequency, this clonotype is medium-sized. The chain's CDR3 is CAWAQGSSYNSPLHF. The chain combines TRBV30 with TRBJ1-6; TCRdb proposes TRBD1, but this gene call is untestable without DNA. The V gene's germline CDR1 is GTSNPN and CDR2 SVGIG (reference sequence). This CDR3 has 15 amino acids.

The chain employs TRBV4-2 and TRBJ1-3; TCRdb designates TRBD1, a call that cannot be tested without DNA. The CDR3 runs to 16 residues. Germline V CDR1 and CDR2: LGHNA, YNFKEQ. This CDR3 is CASSQEPGYSGNTIYF.

This chain uses TRBV4-3 with TRBJ1-6; TCRdb outputs TRBD1, but without DNA this stays unchecked. This CDR3 has 17 amino acids. Germline assignment: CDR1 LGHNA and CDR2 YSLEER. CDR3 sequence reads: CASSQDRGSSYNSPLHF.

The chain employs TRBV4-3 and TRBJ1-1. Germline CDR1 and CDR2: LGHNA and YSLEER. The CDR3 length is 12 residues. The CDR3 spells CASSHGNTEAFF.

CDR3: CASSPEVGGSSNQPQHF. The V gene is TRBV5-5, the J gene TRBJ1-5; TCRdb's D call of TRBD1 is untestable without DNA. Germline V gives CDR1 SGHKS, CDR2 YYEKEE (reference sequence). This CDR3 has 17 residues.

V usage is TRBV5-4 and J usage is TRBJ1-2; the TRBD1 assignment by TCRdb is unverifiable without DNA. This CDR3 has 14 residues. Germline CDR1 SGHNT, CDR2 YYREEE (reference sequence). CDR3 amino acids: CASSLVGQDYGYTF.

This clonotype is identified as medium-sized from frequency. The chain has TRBV15 and TRBJ2-2. Germline assignment: CDR1 LNHNV and CDR2 YYDKDF (reference sequence). CDR3 length: 13 amino acids. CDR3 sequence reads: CATRSIQVGELFF.